This T cell receptor beta chain comes out of a study of T cell responses to AZD1222 COVID-19 vaccine. TCRdb's copy holds only in-frame clones and misses some; the assay was immunoSEQ multiplex PCR. Counted here are 110,000 to 150,000 clones, 92% occurring once; the ten biggest clones make up more than 3%. There are 11 residues in the CDR3. Germline V gene lookup returns CDR1 SQVTM and CDR2 ANQGSEA. V dropped 1 base and J dropped 1 base, with 2 bases sitting between them. Study-wide results and caveats: Nearly half of spike-specific TCRs reportedly target variant regions that are unmutated in the B.1.351 and B.1.1.7 variants.

On this clone: Antigen: not known.

The chain combines TRBV29-1 with TRBJ2-7; D not resolved. The receptor was isolated from an adult who received the AZD1222 COVID-19 vaccine. The material was peripheral blood, obtained 28 days after the second AZD1222 dose. The CDR3 loop reads CSVEGSYEQYF. Here the CDR3 DNA reads TGCAGCGTTGAAGGATCCTACGAGCAGTACTTC.